The clone carrying this TCR beta chain was seen more than once but under ten times. Its target is not known. Noted time point: persistent/refractory GD, antithyroid drugs over 5 years with positive TRAb. Isolated PBMC RNA provided the starting material for the TCR library. The record originates from a study of regulatory T cells in long-lasting Graves disease. Sequencing libraries for TCR beta were prepared with iRepertoire HTBI primers and Arm-PCR of CDR3 regions. As processed by the authors: Looking across samples, the authors found under 70 TRBV and 13 to 15 TRBJ segments. TCRdb recomputed calls from the multiplex PCR reads with MiXCR, one row per CDR3 protein. The V and J calls and clone size come from TCRdb's table, not from the authors' own analysis. The sample lists 360,000 or so distinct CDR3 sequences; roughly 25% were seen once. CDR3 length: 17 amino acids. The germline V gene has CDR1 SGHKS and CDR2 YYEKEE (reference sequence). V lost 5 bases to trimming and J lost 6 bases; unmatched junction nucleotides: 18.

Study-wide results and limits: Persistent disease samples used TRBV28, TRBJ1-2 and TRBJ2-5 preferentially. Possibly, accuracy suffered from the small sample size.

This sample comprised peripheral blood mononuclear cells (PBMCs), obtained when the disease was refractory, from a patient treated with antithyroid drugs. This TCR was sampled from a woman in her thirties or forties with Graves disease. J is TRBJ2-7 and V is TRBV5-5, with 9 bases identical to TRBD1. CDR3: CASRQRQPGQGNSEQYF. CDR3 DNA: TGTGCCAGCAGGCAACGCCAACCGGGACAGGGAAACAGCGAGCAGTACTTC.